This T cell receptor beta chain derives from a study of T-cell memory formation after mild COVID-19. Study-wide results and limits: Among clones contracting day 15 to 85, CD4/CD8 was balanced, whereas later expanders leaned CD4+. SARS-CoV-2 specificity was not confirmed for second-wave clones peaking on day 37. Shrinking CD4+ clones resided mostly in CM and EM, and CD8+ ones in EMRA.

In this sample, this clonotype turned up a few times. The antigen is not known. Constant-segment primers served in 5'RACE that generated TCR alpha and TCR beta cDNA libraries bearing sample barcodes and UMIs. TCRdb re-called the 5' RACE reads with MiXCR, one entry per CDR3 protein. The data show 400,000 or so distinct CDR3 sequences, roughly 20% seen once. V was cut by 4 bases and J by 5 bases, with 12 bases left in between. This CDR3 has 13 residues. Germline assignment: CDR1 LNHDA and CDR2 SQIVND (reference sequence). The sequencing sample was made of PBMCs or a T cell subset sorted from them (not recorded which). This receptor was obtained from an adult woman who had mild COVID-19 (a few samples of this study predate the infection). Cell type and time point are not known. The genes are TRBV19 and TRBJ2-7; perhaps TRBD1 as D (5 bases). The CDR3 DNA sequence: TGTGCCAGTAGTACGGCAGGGCGAAACGAGCAGTACTTC. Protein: CASSTAGRNEQYF.